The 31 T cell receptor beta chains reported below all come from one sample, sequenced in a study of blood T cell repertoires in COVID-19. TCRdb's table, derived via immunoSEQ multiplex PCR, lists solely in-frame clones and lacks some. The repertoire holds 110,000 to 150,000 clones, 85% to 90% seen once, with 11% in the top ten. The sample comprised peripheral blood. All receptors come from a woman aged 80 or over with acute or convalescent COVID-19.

Written as DNA, the CDR3 is TGTGCCAGTAGTGAAGCGGGTCCCTCGGCCCTCCACTTT. This sequence encodes CASSEAGPSALHF. V gene TRBV19 combines with J gene TRBJ1-6; D is unclear. Germline CDR1 is LNHDA and CDR2 is SQIVND (reference sequence). Trimming stripped 5 bases from V and 14 bases from J, with 16 bases between. The CDR3 is made up of 13 amino acids.

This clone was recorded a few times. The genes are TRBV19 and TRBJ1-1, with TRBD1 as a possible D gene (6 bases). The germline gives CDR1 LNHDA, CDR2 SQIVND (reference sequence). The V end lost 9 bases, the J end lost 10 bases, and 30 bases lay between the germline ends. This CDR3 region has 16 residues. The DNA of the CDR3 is TGTGCCAGCACCGGACAGCCGGCTAGCAGGGTAGCGGGAGCTTTCTTT. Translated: CASTGQPASRVAGAFF.

CDR3 region: CASSLYSMNTEAFF. For the CDR3, the DNA is TGTGCCAGCAGCTTATACAGCATGAACACTGAAGCTTTCTTT. This chain connects TRBV7-2 to TRBJ1-1; the D is unclear. Germline V gene lookup returns CDR1 SGHTA and CDR2 FQGNSA. CDR3 length: 14 amino acids. V lost 2 bases and J 0 bases, leaving 7 bases between the germline ends.

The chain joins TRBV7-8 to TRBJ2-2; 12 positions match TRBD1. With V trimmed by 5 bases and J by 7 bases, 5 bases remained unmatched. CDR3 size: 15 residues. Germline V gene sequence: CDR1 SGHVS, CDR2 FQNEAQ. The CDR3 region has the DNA TGTGCCAGCAGCAAAGGGACAGGGGGCAGCGGGGAGCTGTTTTTT. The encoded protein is CASSKGTGGSGELFF. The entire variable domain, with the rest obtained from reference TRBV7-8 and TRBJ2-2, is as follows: GAGVSQSPRYKVAKRGQDVALRCDPISGHVSLFWYQQALGQGPEFLTYFQNEAQLDKSGLPSDRFFAERPEGSVSTLKIQRTQQEDSAVYLCASSKGTGGSGELFFGEGSRLTVL.

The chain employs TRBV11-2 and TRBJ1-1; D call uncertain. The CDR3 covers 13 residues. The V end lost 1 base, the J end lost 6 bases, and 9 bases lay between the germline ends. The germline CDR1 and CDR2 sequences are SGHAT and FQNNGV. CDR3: CASSLGVAAEAFF. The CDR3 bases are TGTGCCAGCAGCTTAGGGGTGGCGGCTGAAGCTTTCTTT.

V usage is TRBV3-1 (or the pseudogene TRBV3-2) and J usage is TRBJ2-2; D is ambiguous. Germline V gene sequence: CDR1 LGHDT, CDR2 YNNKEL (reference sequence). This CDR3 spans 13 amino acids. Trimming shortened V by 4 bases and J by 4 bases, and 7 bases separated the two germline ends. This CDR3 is CASSLKPTGELFF. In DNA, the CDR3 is TGTGCCAGCAGCCTAAAGCCCACCGGGGAGCTGTTTTTT.

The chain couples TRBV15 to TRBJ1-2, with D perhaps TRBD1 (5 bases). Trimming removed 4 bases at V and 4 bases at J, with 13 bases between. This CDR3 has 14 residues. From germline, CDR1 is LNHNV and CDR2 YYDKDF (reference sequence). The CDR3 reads CATSTDRTFYGYTF. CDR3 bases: TGTGCCACCAGCACAGACAGAACCTTCTATGGCTACACCTTC.

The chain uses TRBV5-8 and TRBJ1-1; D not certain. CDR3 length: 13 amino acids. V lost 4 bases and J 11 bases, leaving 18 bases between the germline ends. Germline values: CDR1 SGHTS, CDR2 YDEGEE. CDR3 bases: TGTGCCAGCAGCCCATCCACAAGATTGACTGCTTTCTTT. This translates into CASSPSTRLTAFF.

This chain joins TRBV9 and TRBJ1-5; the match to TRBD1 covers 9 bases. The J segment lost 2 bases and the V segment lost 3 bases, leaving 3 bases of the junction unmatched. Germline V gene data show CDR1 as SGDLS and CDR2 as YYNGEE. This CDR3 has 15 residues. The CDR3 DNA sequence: TGTGCCAGCAGCGCGGGACAGGGTGGCAATCAGCCCCAGCATTTT. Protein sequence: CASSAGQGGNQPQHF.

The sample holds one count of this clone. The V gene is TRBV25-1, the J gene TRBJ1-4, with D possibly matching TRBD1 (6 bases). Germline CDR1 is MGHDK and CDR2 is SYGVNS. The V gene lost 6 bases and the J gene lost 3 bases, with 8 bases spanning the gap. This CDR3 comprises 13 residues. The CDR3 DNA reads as TGTGCCAGCAGGACAGGTGCTAATGAAAAACTGTTTTTT. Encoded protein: CASRTGANEKLFF.

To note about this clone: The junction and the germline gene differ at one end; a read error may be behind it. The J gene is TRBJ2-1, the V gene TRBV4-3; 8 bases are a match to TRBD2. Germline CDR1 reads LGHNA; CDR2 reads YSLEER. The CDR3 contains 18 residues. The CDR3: CASSEDRGGLDRYNEQFF. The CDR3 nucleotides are TGCGCCAGCAGCGAAGATAGGGGGGGACTAGATCGATACAATGAGCAGTTCTTC.

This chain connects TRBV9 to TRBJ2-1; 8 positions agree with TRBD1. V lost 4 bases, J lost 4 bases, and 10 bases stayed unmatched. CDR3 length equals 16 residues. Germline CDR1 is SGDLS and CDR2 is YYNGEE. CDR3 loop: CASSLMTGDVYNEQFF. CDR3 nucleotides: TGTGCCAGCAGCCTAATGACAGGGGACGTTTACAATGAGCAGTTCTTC.

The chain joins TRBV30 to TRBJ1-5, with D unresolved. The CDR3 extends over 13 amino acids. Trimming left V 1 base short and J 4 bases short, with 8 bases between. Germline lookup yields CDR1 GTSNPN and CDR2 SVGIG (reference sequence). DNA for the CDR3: TGTGCCTGGAGTGCAGACATTAATCAGCCCCAGCATTTT. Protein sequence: CAWSADINQPQHF.

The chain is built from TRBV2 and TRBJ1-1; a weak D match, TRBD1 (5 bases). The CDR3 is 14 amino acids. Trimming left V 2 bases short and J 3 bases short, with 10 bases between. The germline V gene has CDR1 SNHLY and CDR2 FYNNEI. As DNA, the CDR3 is TGTGCCAGCAGTGAACAGGGCGGGGACACTGAAGCTTTCTTT. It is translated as CASSEQGGDTEAFF.

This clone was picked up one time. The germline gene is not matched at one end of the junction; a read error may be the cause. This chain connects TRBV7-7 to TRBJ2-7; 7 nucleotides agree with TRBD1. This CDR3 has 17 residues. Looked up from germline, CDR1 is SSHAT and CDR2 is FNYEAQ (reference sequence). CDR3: CASSPDRKQGNPYEQYF. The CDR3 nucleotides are TGTGCTAGCAGCCCGGATAGAAAACAGGGGAACCCCTACGAGCAGTACTTC.

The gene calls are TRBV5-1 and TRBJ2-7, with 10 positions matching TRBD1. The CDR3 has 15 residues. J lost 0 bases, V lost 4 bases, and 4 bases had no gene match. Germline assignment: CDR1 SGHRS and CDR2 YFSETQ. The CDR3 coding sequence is TGCGCCAGCAGCCCCGGGACAGGGGTCTCCTACGAGCAGTACTTC. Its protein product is CASSPGTGVSYEQYF.

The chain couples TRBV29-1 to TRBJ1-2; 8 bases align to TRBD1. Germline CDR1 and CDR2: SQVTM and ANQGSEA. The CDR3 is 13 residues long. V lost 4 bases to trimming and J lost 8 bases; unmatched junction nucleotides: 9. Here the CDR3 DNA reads TGCAGCGTTGTAGGACAGGGAAGAAGAGGCTACACCTTC. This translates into CSVVGQGRRGYTF. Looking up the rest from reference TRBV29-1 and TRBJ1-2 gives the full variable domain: SAVISQKPSRDICQRGTSLTIQCQVDSQVTMMFWYRQQPGQSLTLIATANQGSEATYESGFVIDKFPISRPNLTFSTLTVSNMSPEDSSIYLCSVVGQGRRGYTFGSGTRLTVV.

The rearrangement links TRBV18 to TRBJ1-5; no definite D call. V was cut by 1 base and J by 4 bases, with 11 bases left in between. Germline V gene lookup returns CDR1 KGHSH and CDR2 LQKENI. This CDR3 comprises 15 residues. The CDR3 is CASSPRRDSNQPQHF. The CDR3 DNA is TGTGCCAGCTCACCACGCCGGGATTCAAATCAGCCCCAGCATTTT.

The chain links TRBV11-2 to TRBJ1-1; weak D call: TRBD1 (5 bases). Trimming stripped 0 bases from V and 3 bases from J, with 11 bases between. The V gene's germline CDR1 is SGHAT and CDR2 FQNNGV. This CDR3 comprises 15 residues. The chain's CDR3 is CASSLEGGDDTEAFF. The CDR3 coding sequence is TGTGCCAGCAGCTTAGAGGGAGGGGACGACACTGAAGCTTTCTTT.

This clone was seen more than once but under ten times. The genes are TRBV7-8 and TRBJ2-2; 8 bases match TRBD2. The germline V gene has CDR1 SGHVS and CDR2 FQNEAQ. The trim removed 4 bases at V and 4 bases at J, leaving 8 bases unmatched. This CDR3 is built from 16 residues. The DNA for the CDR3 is TGTGCCAGCAGCTCTCCGGGGGGGCTAAGCACCGGGGAGCTGTTTTTT. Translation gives CASSSPGGLSTGELFF.

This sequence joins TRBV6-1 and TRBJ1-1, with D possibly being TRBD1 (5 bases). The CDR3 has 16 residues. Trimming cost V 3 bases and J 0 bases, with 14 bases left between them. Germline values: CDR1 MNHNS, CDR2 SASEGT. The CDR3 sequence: CASSEGTYSLNTEAFF. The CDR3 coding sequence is TGTGCCAGCAGTGAGGGGACTTACTCTCTGAACACTGAAGCTTTCTTT.

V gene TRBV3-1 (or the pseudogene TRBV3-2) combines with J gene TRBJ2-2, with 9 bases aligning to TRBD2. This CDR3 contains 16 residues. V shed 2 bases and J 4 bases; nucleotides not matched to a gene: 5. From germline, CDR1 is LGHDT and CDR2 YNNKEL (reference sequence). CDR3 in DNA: TGTGCCAGCAGCCAACCCGGGACTAGCCTCACCGGGGAGCTGTTTTTT. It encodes CASSQPGTSLTGELFF.

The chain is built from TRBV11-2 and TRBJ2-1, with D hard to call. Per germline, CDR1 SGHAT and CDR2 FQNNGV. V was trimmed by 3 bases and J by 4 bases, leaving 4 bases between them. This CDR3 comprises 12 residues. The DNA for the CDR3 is TGTGCCAGCAGCTTTAATTACAATGAGCAGTTCTTC. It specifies CASSFNYNEQFF.

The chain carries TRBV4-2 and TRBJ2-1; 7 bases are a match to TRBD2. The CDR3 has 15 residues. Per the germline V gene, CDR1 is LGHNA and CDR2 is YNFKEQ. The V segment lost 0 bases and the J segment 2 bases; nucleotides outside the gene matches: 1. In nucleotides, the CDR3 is TGTGCCAGCAGCCAAGAGCGGGGGACCTACAATGAGCAGTTCTTC. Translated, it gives CASSQERGTYNEQFF.

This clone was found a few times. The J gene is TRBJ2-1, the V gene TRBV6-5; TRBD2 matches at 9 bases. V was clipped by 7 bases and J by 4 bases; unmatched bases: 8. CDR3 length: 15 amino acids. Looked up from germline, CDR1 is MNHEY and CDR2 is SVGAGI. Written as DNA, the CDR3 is TGTGCCAGCACCCTTGCGACTAGCGGATACAATGAGCAGTTCTTC. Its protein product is CASTLATSGYNEQFF.

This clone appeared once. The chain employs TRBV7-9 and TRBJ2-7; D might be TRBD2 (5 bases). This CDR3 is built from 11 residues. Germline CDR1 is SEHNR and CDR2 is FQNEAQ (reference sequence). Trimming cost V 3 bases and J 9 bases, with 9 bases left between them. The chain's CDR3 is CASSLGVVQYF. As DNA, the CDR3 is TGTGCCAGCAGCTTGGGAGTAGTGCAGTACTTC.

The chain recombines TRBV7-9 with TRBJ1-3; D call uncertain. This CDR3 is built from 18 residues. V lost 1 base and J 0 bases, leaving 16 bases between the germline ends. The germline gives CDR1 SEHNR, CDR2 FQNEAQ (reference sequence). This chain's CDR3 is CASSLVSTGSFSGNTIYF. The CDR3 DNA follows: TGTGCCAGCAGCTTAGTTTCTACCGGGTCGTTCTCTGGAAACACCATATATTTT.

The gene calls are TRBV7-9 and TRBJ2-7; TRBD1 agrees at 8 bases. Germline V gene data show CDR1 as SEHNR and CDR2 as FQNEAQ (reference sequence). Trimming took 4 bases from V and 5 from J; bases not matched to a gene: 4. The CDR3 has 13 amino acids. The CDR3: CASSSDRAHEQYF. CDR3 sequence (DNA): TGTGCCAGCAGCTCGGACAGGGCCCACGAGCAGTACTTC.

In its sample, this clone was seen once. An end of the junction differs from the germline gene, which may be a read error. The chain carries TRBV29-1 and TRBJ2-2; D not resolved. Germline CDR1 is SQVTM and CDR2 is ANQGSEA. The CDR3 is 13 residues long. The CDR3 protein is CSVEARNTGELFF. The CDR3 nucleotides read TGCAGCGTAGAAGCCAGGAACACCGGGGAGCTGTTTTTT.

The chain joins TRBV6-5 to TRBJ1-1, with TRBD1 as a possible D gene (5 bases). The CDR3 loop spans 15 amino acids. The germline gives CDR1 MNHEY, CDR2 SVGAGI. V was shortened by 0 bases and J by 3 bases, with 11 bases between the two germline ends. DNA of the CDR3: TGTGCCAGCAGTTACTCCGACAGACTTCACACTGAAGCTTTCTTT. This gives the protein CASSYSDRLHTEAFF.

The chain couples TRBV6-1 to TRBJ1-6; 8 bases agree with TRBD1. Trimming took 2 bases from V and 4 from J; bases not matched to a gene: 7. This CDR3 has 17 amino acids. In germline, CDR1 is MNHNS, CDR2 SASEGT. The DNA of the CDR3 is TGTGCCAGCAGTGAATATCAGGGGGCCGGGTATAATTCACCCCTCCACTTT. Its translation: CASSEYQGAGYNSPLHF.